Here is one TCR beta chain with its context. The data were produced by immunoSEQ multiplex PCR, yet TCRdb's version contains in-frame clones alone and is incomplete. The sample shows about 99,000 clones, 70% to 90% of them seen only once. The sample comes from a study of T cell responses to AZD1222 COVID-19 vaccine. This clonotype originated in an adult in good health. This specimen consisted of peripheral blood, obtained on day 0 of AZD1222 vaccination.

The CDR3 region is CASSEGRRTGSGRAFF. The CDR3 region has the DNA TGTGCCAGCAGTGAAGGGCGGAGGACAGGGTCCGGTAGGGCTTTCTTT. The chain joins TRBV6-1 to TRBJ1-1; 8 bases align to TRBD1. With V trimmed by 1 base and J by 11 bases, 15 bases remained unmatched. Germline CDR1 MNHNS, CDR2 SASEGT. This CDR3 comprises 16 residues.